Reported below is one T cell receptor beta chain. Its antigen is undetermined. Target depth was 1 in 200,000 to 1 in 1 million T cells, about 10x per clonotype. Clones were read by immunoSEQ multiplex PCR, and TCRdb kept only the in-frame ones, dropping some. The data show about 300,000 clones, around 69% seen once. For TCR beta libraries, around 1.8 micrograms of genomic DNA were obtained from cryopreserved PBMCs. CDR1 and CDR2 from the germline V gene are KGHSH and LQKENI. The CDR3 length is 13 residues. V lost 6 bases, J lost 7 bases, and 5 bases stayed unmatched. This sample is part of a study of cytotoxic CD8 clonotypes in ibrutinib-treated CLL. The study, taken as a whole, reports: Clonality correlated strongly with circulating CD8+ T cells and exceeded age-matched healthy donors at baseline.

The chain recombines TRBV18 with TRBJ2-2, with 7 bases matching TRBD1. The source of this sequence is a human donor with chronic lymphocytic leukemia. This sample comprised PBMCs, obtained at disease progression, from a patient treated with ibrutinib. The CDR3 DNA sequence: TGTGCCAGCTCCGGGACAGCTCACGGGGAGCTGTTTTTT. Translation: CASSGTAHGELFF.